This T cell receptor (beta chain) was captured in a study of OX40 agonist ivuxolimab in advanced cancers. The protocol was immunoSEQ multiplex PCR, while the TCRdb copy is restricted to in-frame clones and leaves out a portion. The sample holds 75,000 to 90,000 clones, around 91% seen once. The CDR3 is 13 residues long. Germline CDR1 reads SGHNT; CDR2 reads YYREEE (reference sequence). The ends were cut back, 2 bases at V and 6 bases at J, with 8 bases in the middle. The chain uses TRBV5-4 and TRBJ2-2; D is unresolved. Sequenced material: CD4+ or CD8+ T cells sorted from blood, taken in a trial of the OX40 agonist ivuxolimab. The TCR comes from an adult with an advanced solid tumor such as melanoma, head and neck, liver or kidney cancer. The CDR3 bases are TGTGCCAGCAGCTTCGTCGAATCCGGGGAGCTGTTTTTT. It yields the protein CASSFVESGELFF.